Below are 6 T cell receptor beta chains sequenced from a single sample in a study of T cells after yellow fever vaccination. TCRdb independently ran MiXCR on the 5' RACE reads; one entry per CDR3 protein. In the table there are some 320,000 distinct CDR3 sequences, 9.5% to 12% of which are singletons. The input for sequencing was CD4+ T cells sorted from PBMCs, taken 45 days after the yellow fever booster vaccination. The source of these receptors is a man younger than 30 who received the YFV17D yellow fever vaccine.

The rearrangement uses TRBV29-1 and TRBJ2-3; D perhaps matches TRBD2 (5 bases). V gave up 6 bases and J gave up 2 bases, with 15 bases separating them. The V gene's germline CDR1 is SQVTM and CDR2 ANQGSEA. The CDR3 spans 14 residues. As DNA, the CDR3 is TGCAGCGTGGCCAAGGGAGCCCCCACAGATACGCAGTATTTT. This gives the protein CSVAKGAPTDTQYF.

This clonotype was counted at least ten times. The chain uses TRBV18 and TRBJ2-5; D not certain. CDR1 KGHSH and CDR2 LQKENI come from the germline V gene. V was cut by 10 bases and J by 5 bases, with 8 bases left in between. There are 10 residues in the CDR3. CDR3 residues: CATNGETQYF. Here the CDR3 DNA reads TGTGCCACCAATGGGGAGACCCAGTACTTC.

A few counts support this clonotype. This chain connects TRBV5-1 to TRBJ2-3; perhaps TRBD1 as D (6 bases). Germline V gene sequence: CDR1 SGHRS, CDR2 YFSETQ. This CDR3 region has 15 residues. V was shortened by 3 bases and J by 0 bases, with 11 bases between the two germline ends. CDR3 loop: CASSYRTDSTDTQYF. Written as DNA, the CDR3 is TGCGCCAGCAGCTATCGGACAGATAGCACAGATACGCAGTATTTT.

This clonotype was counted only a few times. This sequence joins TRBV14 and TRBJ2-1; TRBD2 matches at 12 bases. CDR1 SGHDN and CDR2 FVKESK come from the germline V gene. The CDR3 contains 17 residues. V was clipped by 4 bases and J by 2 bases; unmatched bases: 6. The CDR3 region is CASSRLTSGGPYNEQFF. The DNA of the CDR3 is TGTGCCAGCAGCCGCCTGACTAGCGGGGGCCCCTACAATGAGCAGTTCTTC.

This chain connects TRBV9 to TRBJ1-1, with 8 bases that match TRBD1. Losses at the gene ends were 3 bases for V and 5 bases for J; bases not matched to a gene: 3. The length of the CDR3 is 13 residues. The germline gives CDR1 SGDLS, CDR2 YYNGEE. The CDR3: CASSADRGTEAFF. DNA of the CDR3: TGTGCCAGCAGCGCCGACAGGGGAACTGAAGCTTTCTTT.

There are a few counts of this clonotype. V and J are TRBV10-3 and TRBJ2-3; 9 bases agree with TRBD1. The V and J ends lost 7 bases and 4 bases, in that order; junction bases with no gene match: 6. Germline V gene lookup returns CDR1 ENHRY and CDR2 SYGVKD. The CDR3 is 14 residues long. CDR3: CAINLDRGADTQYF. CDR3 in DNA: TGTGCCATCAACCTCGACAGGGGGGCAGATACGCAGTATTTT.